This is a list of T cell receptor beta chains from one sample in a study of monozygotic twins with inflammatory bowel disease. TCRdb reprocessed the 5' RACE reads, keeping one entry per CDR3 protein, no DNA. The sample's table shows more than 300,000 distinct CDR3 sequences. The sample consisted of blood. The receptors derive from a human donor with ulcerative colitis or Crohn's disease, or a healthy co-twin of an affected twin (not recorded which). Each CDR3 is given with its conserved first and last residue.

v_gene	j_gene	CDR3aa
TRBV6-1	TRBJ2-7	CASSPRLQGYEQYF
TRBV7-3	TRBJ2-1	CASSLVTGQYNEQFF
TRBV4-2	TRBJ2-1	CASSQATRRHEQFF
TRBV6-4	TRBJ1-2	CASSQSGQGMNYGYTF
TRBV19	TRBJ2-7	CASSTGQGQGSYEQYF
TRBV19	TRBJ1-1	CASSQGGENTEAFF
TRBV4-3	TRBJ1-2	CASSPRAANYGYTF
TRBV5-1	TRBJ2-1	CASSLVSGLSEFF
TRBV14	TRBJ2-5	CASSLRGVETQYF
TRBV5-6	TRBJ2-5	CASRSGYGTQYF
TRBV3-1	TRBJ2-3	CASRPGLRVYTQYF
TRBV12-3/TRBV12-4	TRBJ2-3	CASSPRRGQSTDTQYF
TRBV7-8	TRBJ1-5	CASSSPRTGAQLSNQPQHF
TRBV5-1	TRBJ1-1	CASSLGGRRAKGAFF
TRBV24-1	TRBJ2-1	CATSDFTRGEQFF
TRBV9	TRBJ2-7	CASSVDPGQGYEQYF
TRBV20-1	TRBJ2-1	CSASDSTSGNNEQFF
TRBV4-2	TRBJ1-6	CASSQDKATALHF
TRBV20-1	TRBJ2-6	CSARGRRGEAGANVLTF
TRBV7-6	TRBJ1-3	CASSPKSSGNTIYF
TRBV29-1	TRBJ1-1	CSVGPGTGTVWNTEAFF
TRBV28	TRBJ1-4	CASTSGTALVPTNEKLFF
TRBV6-2/TRBV6-3	TRBJ2-3	CASSYGTGAPDTQYF
TRBV3-1	TRBJ1-3	CASSHPGNTIYF
TRBV5-1	TRBJ2-5	CASSFPGSYQETQYF
TRBV29-1	TRBJ2-7	CSGSKQGRLEQYF
TRBV10-3	TRBJ1-5	CAISEYSNQPQHF
TRBV19	TRBJ1-3	CGAGISSGNTIYF
TRBV20-1	TRBJ2-1	CSASDGTSSYNEQFF
TRBV6-5	TRBJ1-3	CASSYQDRAVGNTIYF
TRBV7-2	TRBJ2-1	CASSPSGLAGSNEQFF
TRBV5-1	TRBJ2-5	CASSLIRRETQYF
TRBV4-3	TRBJ2-7	CASSHASGTAYEQYF
TRBV3-1	TRBJ2-4	CASSQLGQGIAKNIQYF
TRBV6-5	TRBJ2-2	CASSLTGTATGELFF
TRBV7-2	TRBJ2-3	CASSFSAVSGGYTQYF
TRBV9	TRBJ2-7	CASSVAGYSYEQYF
TRBV15	TRBJ2-3	CATSRDTDTQYF
TRBV27	TRBJ2-7	CASSPGCGVVASLDEQYF
TRBV7-9	TRBJ2-7	CASSLLTPAYEQYF